Following are 2 T cell receptor beta chains from one sample sequenced in a study of cytomegalovirus exposure and HLA in healthy donors. Primers included in the PCR were 60 Vbeta and 13 Jbeta primers. Some clones are missing from TCRdb's copy, which holds only in-frame ones; the method was immunoSEQ multiplex PCR. In the table there are 100,000 to 150,000 clones, approximately 78% of which are singletons. Sequencing was done on a sample of PBMCs. Receptor source: a middle-aged man in good health and CMV-seronegative.

The chain carries TRBV7-2 and TRBJ2-7, with a possible D match to TRBD1 (6 bases). The CDR3 is made up of 14 amino acids. Germline CDR1 SGHTA, CDR2 FQGNSA. Deletions cut 3 bases from V and 1 base from J, with 10 bases between. As DNA, the CDR3 is TGTGCCAGCAGCTTTGGGGGCCTGTCCTACGAGCAGTACTTC. Protein: CASSFGGLSYEQYF.

In its sample, this clone was seen a few times. J is TRBJ2-1 and V is TRBV27; D perhaps matches TRBD1 (6 bases). In germline, CDR1 is MNHEY, CDR2 SMNVEV (reference sequence). The CDR3 is made up of 13 amino acids. V lost 3 bases and J lost 15, with 18 bases in between. This CDR3 reads CASSFGTLGDLFF. The CDR3 region has the DNA TGTGCCAGCAGTTTCGGGACACTGGGTGACTTGTTCTTC.